The clone carrying this T cell receptor beta chain was observed a single time. Here immunoSEQ multiplex PCR was the method, and the copy in TCRdb shows in-frame clones only, minus some. The repertoire holds 55,000 to 75,000 clones, with 91% as singletons. The junction had 8 bases not matched to a gene; V was cut back by 1 base and J by 6 bases. Per the germline V gene, CDR1 is SGHAT and CDR2 is FQNNGV. The CDR3 loop spans 17 amino acids. The sample is drawn from a study of blood T cell repertoires in COVID-19. The chain joins TRBV11-2 to TRBJ1-5, with 11 nucleotides matching TRBD1. The sequenced sample was peripheral blood. This sequence originates from a human donor in a cohort sampled during active COVID-19. The CDR3 loop is CASSLGRGQGVGQPQHF. The CDR3, as DNA: TGTGCCAGCAGCTTAGGGCGGGGACAGGGGGTCGGTCAGCCCCAGCATTTT. Drawing the rest from reference TRBV11-2 and TRBJ1-5, the complete variable domain is EAGVAQSPRYKIIEKRQSVAFWCNPISGHATLYWYQQILGQGPKLLIQFQNNGVVDDSQLPKDRFSAERLKGVDSTLKIQPAKLEDSAVYLCASSLGRGQGVGQPQHFGDGTRLSIL.